These 20 T cell receptor beta chains were sequenced from one sample in a study of T cells in Graves' hyperthyroidism and ophthalmopathy. RNA transcripts gave rise to amplified TCR beta CDR3 regions. The HTBI primer set drove a first-round RT-PCR of the TCR CDR3. Via MiXCR, TCRdb re-called the multiplex PCR reads, giving one row per CDR3 protein. The data hold 550,000 to 700,000 distinct CDR3 sequences, with more than 45% observed a single time. The sequencing sample was made of peripheral blood or thyroid tissue (not recorded which). Receptors originate from an adult woman with Graves' disease, either hyperthyroidism or ophthalmopathy (not recorded which).

About this clonotype itself: One end of the junction varies from germline; a read error may be responsible. J is TRBJ1-1 and V is TRBV11-2; D is possibly TRBD1 (5 bases). CDR1 is SGHAT, CDR2 FQNNGV, per germline. This CDR3 contains 13 residues. CDR3 in DNA: TGTGCCATCAGCGTAATGGGGACCACTGAAGCTTTCTTT. Translated, it gives CAISVMGTTEAFF.

This clonotype was found many times. The rearrangement joins TRBV19 to TRBJ2-5, with D perhaps matching TRBD1 (6 bases). This CDR3 has 13 amino acids. Germline V gene lookup returns CDR1 LNHDA and CDR2 SQIVND (reference sequence). Trimming took off 4 bases at V and 4 bases at J, with 10 bases between the two ends. The CDR3 here is CASSTTGLETQYF. CDR3 bases: TGTGCCAGTAGTACCACAGGGTTAGAGACCCAGTACTTC.

This clonotype came up many times. This chain links TRBV30 with TRBJ1-2; D is uncertain. CDR1 and CDR2 from the germline V gene are GTSNPN and SVGIG (reference sequence). V shed 0 bases and J shed 4 bases, with 6 bases lying between them. The CDR3 length is 12 residues. CDR3 bases: TGTGCCTGGAGTGTATCCCTCTATGGCTACACCTTC. Its protein is CAWSVSLYGYTF.

This clonotype was counted many times. The chain is built from TRBV5-1 and TRBJ1-5; D perhaps matches TRBD1 (5 bases). Germline V lookup: CDR1 SGHRS, CDR2 YFSETQ. V was clipped by 0 bases and J by 11 bases, with 12 bases between them. The CDR3 spans 13 residues. CDR3 sequence: CASSLGAGTAQHF. The DNA of the CDR3 is TGCGCCAGCAGCTTGGGGGCCGGGACGGCCCAGCATTTT.

This clonotype occurred many times. The gene calls are TRBV11-1 and TRBJ2-2; a weak D match, TRBD2 (6 bases). Germline assignment: CDR1 SGHAT and CDR2 FQDESV (reference sequence). The CDR3 consists of 15 residues. Trimming cost V 3 bases and J 1 base, with 9 bases left between them. The DNA for the CDR3 is TGTGCCAGCAGCTTGAGGGACTGGAACACCGGGGAGCTGTTTTTT. Encoded protein: CASSLRDWNTGELFF.

There are many counts of this clonotype. This rearrangement joins TRBV10-3 to TRBJ1-2, with a possible D match to TRBD1 (6 bases). V lost 5 bases and J lost 0, with 10 bases in between. Per germline, CDR1 ENHRY and CDR2 SYGVKD. The CDR3 runs to 14 residues. This chain's CDR3 is CAISPQGSNYGYTF. DNA for the CDR3: TGTGCCATCAGTCCACAGGGCTCTAACTATGGCTACACCTTC.

The chain employs TRBV9 and TRBJ2-5; possibly TRBD2 for D (5 bases). CDR3 length equals 17 residues. The ends were cut back, 0 bases at V and 7 bases at J, with 22 bases in the middle. Germline V CDR1 and CDR2: SGDLS, YYNGEE. CDR3 region: CASSVVVGPGARGTQYF. CDR3 nucleotides: TGTGCCAGCAGCGTAGTTGTAGGGCCTGGAGCCCGGGGGACCCAGTACTTC.

The chain employs TRBV4-1 and TRBJ2-5; D is possibly TRBD1 or TRBD2 (6 bases each). Germline V gives CDR1 MGHRA, CDR2 YSYEKL. The V end was cut by 5 bases, the J end by 4 bases, with 17 bases between. CDR3 length: 15 residues. CDR3 in DNA: TGCGCCAGCAGCACCCGGAGGGGGTTGGTAGAGACCCAGTACTTC. Amino acid sequence: CASSTRRGLVETQYF.

The chain couples TRBV20-1 to TRBJ2-5; 7 nucleotides align to TRBD1. Trimming cost V 6 bases and J 5 bases; bases outside gene matches: 3. The germline V gene has CDR1 DFQATT and CDR2 SNEGSKA (reference sequence). The CDR3 totals 11 residues. The CDR3 DNA follows: TGCAGTGCCAGGGGGATTGAGACCCAGTACTTC. Amino acids: CSARGIETQYF.

This clonotype was recorded at least ten times. The chain links TRBV6-4 to TRBJ2-2; D might be TRBD1 or TRBD2, each matching 6 bases. The CDR3 covers 14 residues. Per the germline V gene, CDR1 is MRHNA and CDR2 is SNTAGT. Trimming removed 6 bases from V and 5 bases from J, with 13 bases in between. As DNA, the CDR3 is TGTGCCAGCAGACCGAGGGGGGTTACCGGGGAGCTGTTTTTT. Its translation is CASRPRGVTGELFF.

The chain combines TRBV10-3 with TRBJ2-1; D not resolved. V dropped 3 bases and J dropped 0 bases, with 9 bases sitting between them. Per germline, CDR1 ENHRY and CDR2 SYGVKD. The CDR3 length is 15 residues. The CDR3 DNA follows: TGTGCCATCAGTGACGCGGTGAGCTCCTACAATGAGCAGTTCTTC. Residues: CAISDAVSSYNEQFF.

This CDR3 is CASSIVGFETQYF. The CDR3 DNA follows: TGTGCCAGTAGTATAGTCGGATTTGAGACCCAGTACTTC. V is TRBV19 and J is TRBJ2-5; D remains ambiguous. The CDR3 totals 13 residues. Germline V gives CDR1 LNHDA, CDR2 SQIVND (reference sequence). V was pared by 1 base and J by 5 bases, with 8 bases between.

The V gene is TRBV15, the J gene TRBJ1-6; 8 bases are a match to TRBD1. With 5 bases clipped from V and 10 bases from J, the junction kept 22 bases outside the gene matches. The CDR3 has 19 amino acids. Germline assignment: CDR1 LNHNV and CDR2 YYDKDF (reference sequence). CDR3 sequence (DNA): TGTGCCACCAGCGACTGGCGGGGCGTAGGAAACAGGGGGGACTCACCCCTCCACTTT. Translation: CATSDWRGVGNRGDSPLHF.

Worth noting for this clonotype: The final CDR3 position lacks the conserved phenylalanine or tryptophan, pointing to a likely read error. V gene TRBV24-1 combines with J gene TRBJ1-5; 7 nucleotides match TRBD1. CDR1 and CDR2 from the germline V gene are KGHDR and SFDVKD. The CDR3 is 15 residues long. V gave up 4 bases and J gave up 1 base; unmatched junction bases: 3. This CDR3 is CATSETGRSNQPQHL. Here the CDR3 DNA reads TGTGCCACCAGTGAGACAGGGCGGAGCAATCAGCCCCAGCATCTT.

In regard to this clonotype: Being one base from a much bigger clone, this may be a read error. The rearrangement links TRBV2 to TRBJ2-7; D gene ambiguous. There are 15 residues in the CDR3. Germline CDR1 SNHLY, CDR2 FYNNEI. The CDR3 loop reads CASSETRPAAGEQCF. CDR3 sequence (DNA): TGTGCCAGCAGTGAAACAAGACCCGCCGCAGGCGAGCAGTGCTTC. Variable domain in full (rest from reference TRBV2 and TRBJ2-7): EPEVTQTPSHQVTQMGQEVILRCVPISNHLYFYWYRQILGQKVEFLVSFYNNEISEKSEIFDDQFSVERPDGSNFTLKIRSTKLEDSAMYFCASSETRPAAGEQCFGPGTRLTVT.

V is TRBV14 and J is TRBJ2-5; D unclear. This CDR3 has 16 amino acids. Germline V gene data show CDR1 as SGHDN and CDR2 as FVKESK. V lost 1 base to trimming and J lost 0 bases, with 12 bases between them. The CDR3 DNA is TGTGCCAGCAGCCAAGTCCCGATCGGATACCAAGAGACCCAGTACTTC. Translation gives CASSQVPIGYQETQYF. Drawing the rest from reference TRBV14 and TRBJ2-5, the complete variable domain is EAGVTQFPSHSVIEKGQTVTLRCDPISGHDNLYWYRRVMGKEIKFLLHFVKESKQDESGMPNNRFLAERTGGTYSTLKVQPAELEDSGVYFCASSQVPIGYQETQYFGPGTRLLVL.

The chain recombines TRBV7-8 with TRBJ2-1; no clear D. TRBJ2-7 explains the end of the DNA better; the J call may be wrong. The CDR3 contains 14 residues. Germline values: CDR1 SGHVS, CDR2 FQNEAQ. DNA of the CDR3: TGTGCCAGCAGCTTTGTGGTCTCCTACAATGAGCAGTACTTC. Protein sequence: CASSFVVSYNEQYF.

This chain links TRBV28 with TRBJ1-6; D is possibly TRBD1 (5 bases). In germline, CDR1 is MDHEN, CDR2 SYDVKM. The CDR3 totals 15 residues. V lost 6 bases and J lost 3, with 12 bases in between. The CDR3 sequence is CASRRAGGYNSPLHF. The DNA for the CDR3 is TGTGCCAGCAGAAGAGCCGGGGGCTATAATTCACCCCTCCACTTT.

This clonotype was detected many times. The chain carries TRBV10-3 and TRBJ1-1; D is unclear. Trimming pared 0 bases from V and 3 bases from J, leaving 11 bases between. The CDR3 contains 15 residues. Germline V gene data show CDR1 as ENHRY and CDR2 as SYGVKD. The CDR3 nucleotides read TGTGCCATCAGTGAGTCACCCCGCGTGTACACTGAAGCTTTCTTT. Protein product: CAISESPRVYTEAFF.

This clonotype has a handful of counts. CDR3 in amino acids: CASSLVDGLNEAFF. CDR3 sequence (DNA): TGTGCCAGCAGCTTAGTTGACGGCCTTAATGAAGCTTTCTTT. The chain uses TRBV7-2 and TRBJ1-1; D is undetermined. Trimming stripped 1 base from V and 7 bases from J, with 13 bases between. This CDR3 has 14 amino acids. Germline CDR1 SGHTA, CDR2 FQGNSA. The full variable domain, rest sourced from reference TRBV7-2 and TRBJ1-1, is GAGVSQSPSNKVTEKGKDVELRCDPISGHTALYWYRQSLGQGLEFLIYFQGNSAPDKSGLPSDRFSAERTGGSVSTLTIQRTQQEDSAVYLCASSLVDGLNEAFFGQGTRLTVV.